Listed below are T cell receptor beta chains from one sample, sequenced in a study of blood T cell repertoires in COVID-19. Generated by immunoSEQ multiplex PCR, the TCRdb table keeps only in-frame clones and is missing some. The table records around 100,000 clones, around 94% of them present only once. Sample: peripheral blood. The receptors were sampled from a man in his forties or fifties with active COVID-19. Each CDR3 is given with its conserved first and last residue. The D gene is left open where the match is weak. The size of a clone is reported for some rows only, either as once, few or many, or as a class for expanded clones.

CDR3 protein	CDR3 DNA	clone size	V gene	J gene	D gene
CASSRQDSIYEQYF	TGTGCCAGCAGTCGGCAGGACAGCATCTACGAGCAGTACTTC	NA	TRBV28	TRBJ2-7	NA
CASGYGLAGINEQFF	TGTGCCAGCGGGTACGGACTAGCGGGAATCAATGAGCAGTTCTTC	NA	TRBV2	TRBJ2-1	TRBD2
CASSSRDSYEQYF	TGTGCCAGCAGCTCTCGGGACAGCTACGAGCAGTACTTC	NA	TRBV5-4	TRBJ2-7	TRBD1
CASSYLAGGLGFF	TGTGCCAGCAGTTACCTAGCGGGAGGGCTGGGGTTCTTC	NA	TRBV6-2/TRBV6-3	TRBJ2-1	TRBD2
CASSQDRGGDYNEQFF	TGTGCCAGCAGCCAAGATCGGGGGGGAGACTACAATGAGCAGTTCTTC	once	TRBV3-1/TRBV3-2	TRBJ2-1	TRBD2
CASSPAAREYNSPLHF	TGCGCCAGCAGCCCCGCGGCAAGGGAGTATAATTCACCCCTCCACTTT	medium-sized	TRBV4-1	TRBJ1-6	NA
CASSLDQGAPALEQYF	TGTGCCAGCAGCTTAGATCAGGGGGCGCCCGCTCTCGAGCAGTACTTC	NA	TRBV7-8	TRBJ2-7	TRBD1
CASSPGQGLEPQHF	TGCGCCAGCAGCCCAGGACAGGGTTTAGAGCCCCAGCATTTT	NA	TRBV5-1	TRBJ1-5	TRBD1
CASTGTPNEKLFF	TGTGCCAGCACCGGGACACCCAATGAAAAACTGTTTTTT	NA	TRBV28	TRBJ1-4	NA
CASRGTGAAYNEQFF	TGTGCCAGCAGGGGGACAGGGGCGGCCTACAATGAGCAGTTCTTC	NA	TRBV6-5	TRBJ2-1	TRBD1
CASSDLERFNEQFF	TGTGCCAGCAGTGATCTGGAGCGCTTCAATGAGCAGTTCTTC	NA	TRBV2	TRBJ2-1	NA